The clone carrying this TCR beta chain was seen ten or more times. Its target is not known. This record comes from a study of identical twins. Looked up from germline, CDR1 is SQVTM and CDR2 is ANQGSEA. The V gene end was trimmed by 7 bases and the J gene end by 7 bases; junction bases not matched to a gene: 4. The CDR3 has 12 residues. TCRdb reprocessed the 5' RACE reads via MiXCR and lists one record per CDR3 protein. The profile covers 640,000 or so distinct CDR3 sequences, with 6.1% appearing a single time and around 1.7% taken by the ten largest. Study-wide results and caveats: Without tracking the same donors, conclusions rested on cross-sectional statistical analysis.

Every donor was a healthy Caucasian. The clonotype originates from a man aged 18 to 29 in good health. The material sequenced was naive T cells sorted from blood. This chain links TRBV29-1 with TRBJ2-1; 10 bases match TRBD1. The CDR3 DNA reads TGCAGCGCCGACAGGGGGCGGAATGAGCAGTTCTTC. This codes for CSADRGRNEQFF.